These 9 T cell receptor beta chains came from one sample sequenced in a study of T cells in Graves' hyperthyroidism and ophthalmopathy. RNA transcripts served as the template for amplifying TCR beta CDR3 regions. HTBI primers were employed in a first-round RT-PCR of the TCR CDR3. Each CDR3 protein is one row after TCRdb ran MiXCR on the multiplex PCR reads. The sample shows roughly 350,000 distinct CDR3 sequences, around 13% of them seen only once. Sequenced sample: blood. The receptors were sampled from a woman younger than 45 with Graves' hyperthyroidism.

The V gene is TRBV7-9, the J gene TRBJ2-3; a possible D gene is TRBD2 (6 bases). The germline V gene has CDR1 SEHNR and CDR2 FQNEAQ (reference sequence). The V end was cut by 5 bases, the J end by 4 bases, with 16 bases between. The CDR3 runs to 15 residues. CDR3 in DNA: TGTGCCAGCAGCCCCCACGGAGGGGCCTCAGATACGCAGTATTTT. Protein: CASSPHGGASDTQYF.

This chain connects TRBV3-1 to TRBJ2-3; 9 bases agree with TRBD2. CDR1 and CDR2 (germline): LGHDT, YNNKEL (reference sequence). The CDR3 contains 18 residues. V lost 0 bases, J lost 1 base, and 8 bases stayed unmatched. The DNA of the CDR3 is TGTGCCAGCAGCCAAGATCCGGGGGGCGGGAGGGGCACAGATACGCAGTATTTT. It specifies CASSQDPGGGRGTDTQYF.

This clonotype was seen repeatedly, ten times or more. The chain links TRBV5-5 to TRBJ2-5, with 8 nucleotides matching TRBD2. The CDR3 has 14 residues. V lost 3 bases to trimming and J lost 5 bases; unmatched junction nucleotides: 6. Germline V CDR1 and CDR2: SGHKS, YYEKEE (reference sequence). The CDR3 sequence: CASSWGTRSETQYF. In nucleotides, the CDR3 is TGTGCCAGCAGCTGGGGGACTAGGAGCGAGACCCAGTACTTC.

This clonotype has a count of ten or more. This chain connects TRBV24-1 to TRBJ2-2; 10 bases line up with TRBD2. The CDR3 length is 18 residues. Germline V gene data show CDR1 as KGHDR and CDR2 as SFDVKD. Trimming cost V 3 bases and J 5 bases; bases outside gene matches: 11. The DNA for the CDR3 is TGTGCCACCAGTGATCCGGGGCCTAGCGGGAGAGGTACCGGGGAGCTGTTTTTT. Residues: CATSDPGPSGRGTGELFF.

This clonotype showed up just a few times. The chain couples TRBV3-1 to TRBJ2-4; TRBD2 might be the D (6 bases). V was shortened by 3 bases and J by 1 base, with 16 bases between the two germline ends. Germline V gene lookup returns CDR1 LGHDT and CDR2 YNNKEL (reference sequence). This CDR3 comprises 17 residues. CDR3 loop: CASSQGPSVMAKNIQYF. CDR3 in DNA: TGTGCCAGCAGCCAGGGACCTAGCGTCATGGCCAAAAACATTCAGTACTTC.

The chain carries TRBV12-3 or TRBV12-4 and TRBJ2-5, with no clear D. Trimming stripped 2 bases from V and 4 bases from J, with 11 bases between. The CDR3 is made up of 14 amino acids. The CDR3 DNA sequence: TGTGCCAGCAGTTTATCTGTGAGAAGAGAGACCCAGTACTTC. Its translation: CASSLSVRRETQYF.

To note about this clonotype: It is unclear where the CDR3 begins or ends on the DNA, so no DNA is shown, and the CDR3 is as TCRdb lists it. The chain recombines TRBV30 with TRBJ1-3; the D call of TRBD1 is as the table states it, not checked on the DNA. Including both end residues, the CDR3 is 14 amino acids long. Per germline, CDR1 GTSNPN and CDR2 SVGIG (reference sequence). CDR3 region: CAWSVWAAGNTIHF.

The rearrangement links TRBV29-1 to TRBJ2-1; D is unresolved. Trimming cost V 4 bases and J 9 bases, with 16 bases left between them. This CDR3 comprises 13 residues. Germline CDR1 and CDR2: SQVTM and ANQGSEA. The CDR3 region is CSVGFRLVGEQFF. CDR3 nucleotides: TGCAGCGTTGGGTTTAGGTTGGTCGGTGAGCAGTTCTTC.

At least ten counts were recorded for this clonotype. The chain combines TRBV20-1 with TRBJ2-3; 8 bases line up with TRBD2. This CDR3 spans 14 amino acids. Germline V lookup: CDR1 DFQATT, CDR2 SNEGSKA (reference sequence). V shed 5 bases and J 2 bases; nucleotides not matched to a gene: 6. This CDR3 reads CSAQTSGNTDTQYF. CDR3 bases: TGCAGTGCTCAAACTAGCGGAAACACAGATACGCAGTATTTT.